This TCR beta chain was identified in a study of blood T cell repertoires in COVID-19. Across the study: Acute and convalescent COVID-19 specimens originated in the United States, Italy and Spain. Nucleic acid was either cDNA or gDNA, and it came from T cells, B-cell-depleted T cells, or PBMCs.

Seattle patients were enrolled while actively infected and followed longitudinally. Per the original data handling: How many nucleated cells were present was estimated from reference gene primer amplification. Clones were sequenced by immunoSEQ multiplex PCR, and TCRdb holds only the in-frame ones, with some missing. The DNA gave D and trimming, while V, J and clone size come from that table. The data show 200,000 to 250,000 clones, roughly 85% seen once. Germline V gene data show CDR1 as SQVTM and CDR2 as ANQGSEA. V was clipped by 6 bases and J by 3 bases, with 5 bases between them. CDR3 length equals 10 residues.

The chain carries TRBV29-1 and TRBJ1-1; D remains unclear. The sample was peripheral blood. The receptor was isolated from a woman in her 70s with COVID-19, enrolled during active disease. CDR3 in DNA: TGCAGCGTCGGGGACACTGAAGCTTTCTTT. Residues: CSVGDTEAFF.